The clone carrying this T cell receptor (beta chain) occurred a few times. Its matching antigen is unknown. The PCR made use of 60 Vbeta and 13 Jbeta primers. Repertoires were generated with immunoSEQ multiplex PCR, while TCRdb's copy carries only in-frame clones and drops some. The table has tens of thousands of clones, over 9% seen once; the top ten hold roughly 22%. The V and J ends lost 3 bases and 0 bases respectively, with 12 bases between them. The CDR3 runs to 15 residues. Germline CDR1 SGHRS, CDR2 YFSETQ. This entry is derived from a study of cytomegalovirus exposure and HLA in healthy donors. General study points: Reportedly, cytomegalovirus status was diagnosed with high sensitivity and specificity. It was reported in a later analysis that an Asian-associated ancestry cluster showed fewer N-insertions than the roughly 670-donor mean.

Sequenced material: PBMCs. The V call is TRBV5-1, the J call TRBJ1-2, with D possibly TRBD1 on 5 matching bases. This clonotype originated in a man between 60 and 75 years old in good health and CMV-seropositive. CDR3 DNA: TGCGCCAGCAGCTCCCGGGGGGAGGCTAACTATGGCTACACCTTC. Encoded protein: CASSSRGEANYGYTF.